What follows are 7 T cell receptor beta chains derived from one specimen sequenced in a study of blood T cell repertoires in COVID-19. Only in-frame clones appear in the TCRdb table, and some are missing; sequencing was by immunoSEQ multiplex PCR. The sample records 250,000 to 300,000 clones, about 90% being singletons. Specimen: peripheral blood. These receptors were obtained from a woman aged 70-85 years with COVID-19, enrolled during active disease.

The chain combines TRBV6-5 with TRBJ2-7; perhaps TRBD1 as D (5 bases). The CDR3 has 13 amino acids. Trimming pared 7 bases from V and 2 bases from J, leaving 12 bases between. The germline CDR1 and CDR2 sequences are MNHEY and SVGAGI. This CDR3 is CASIQGLAYEQYF. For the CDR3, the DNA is TGTGCCAGCATTCAGGGCCTTGCCTACGAGCAGTACTTC.

The CDR3 region is CASSLGGTSGSETQYF. The CDR3 nucleotides are TGTGCCAGCAGCCTGGGGGGGACTAGCGGGAGCGAGACCCAGTACTTC. The chain has TRBV5-8 and TRBJ2-5; 14 bases fit TRBD2. V lost 4 bases and J lost 5; bases outside the gene matches: 7. This CDR3 comprises 16 residues. Germline lookup yields CDR1 SGHTS and CDR2 YDEGEE.

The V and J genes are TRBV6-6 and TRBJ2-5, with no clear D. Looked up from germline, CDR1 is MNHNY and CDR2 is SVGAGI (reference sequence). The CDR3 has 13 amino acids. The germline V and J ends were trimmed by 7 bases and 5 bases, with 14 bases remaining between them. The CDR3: CASIYSPWETQYF. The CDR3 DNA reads TGTGCCAGCATCTACAGTCCCTGGGAGACCCAGTACTTC.

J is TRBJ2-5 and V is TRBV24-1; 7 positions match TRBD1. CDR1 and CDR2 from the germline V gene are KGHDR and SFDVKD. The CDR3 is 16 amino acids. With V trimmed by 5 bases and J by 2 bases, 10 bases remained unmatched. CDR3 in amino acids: CATSAEGQTKQETQYF. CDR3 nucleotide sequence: TGTGCCACCAGTGCCGAGGGACAGACCAAACAAGAGACCCAGTACTTC.

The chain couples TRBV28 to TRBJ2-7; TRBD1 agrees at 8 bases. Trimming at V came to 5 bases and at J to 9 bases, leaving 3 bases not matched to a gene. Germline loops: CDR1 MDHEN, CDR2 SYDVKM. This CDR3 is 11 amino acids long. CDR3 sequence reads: CASSQQGGQYF. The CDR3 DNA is TGTGCCAGCAGTCAACAGGGGGGGCAGTACTTC.

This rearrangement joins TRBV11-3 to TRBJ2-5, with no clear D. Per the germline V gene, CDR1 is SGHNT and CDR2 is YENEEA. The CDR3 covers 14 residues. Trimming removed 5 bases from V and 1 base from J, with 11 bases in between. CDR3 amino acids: CASSPGRVQETQYF. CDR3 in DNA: TGTGCCAGCAGCCCCGGTCGTGTCCAAGAGACCCAGTACTTC.

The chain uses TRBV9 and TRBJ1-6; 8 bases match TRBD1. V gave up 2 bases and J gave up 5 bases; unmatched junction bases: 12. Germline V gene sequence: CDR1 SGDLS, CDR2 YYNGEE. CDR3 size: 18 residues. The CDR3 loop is CASSVQPTGVRNNSPLHF. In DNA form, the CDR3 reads TGTGCCAGCAGCGTCCAACCGACAGGGGTGCGGAATAATTCACCCCTCCACTTT.